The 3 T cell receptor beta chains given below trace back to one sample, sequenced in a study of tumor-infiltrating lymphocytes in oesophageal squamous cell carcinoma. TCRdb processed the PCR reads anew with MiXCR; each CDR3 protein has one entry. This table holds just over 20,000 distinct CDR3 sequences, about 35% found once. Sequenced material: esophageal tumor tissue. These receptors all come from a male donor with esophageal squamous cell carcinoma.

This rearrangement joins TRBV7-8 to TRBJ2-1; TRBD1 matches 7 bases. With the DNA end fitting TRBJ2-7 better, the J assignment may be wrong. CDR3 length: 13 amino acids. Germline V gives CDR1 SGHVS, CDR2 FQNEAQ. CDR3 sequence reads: CASSLDRQAEQYF. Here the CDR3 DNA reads TGTGCCAGCAGCTTGGACAGGCAGGCTGAGCAGTACTTC.

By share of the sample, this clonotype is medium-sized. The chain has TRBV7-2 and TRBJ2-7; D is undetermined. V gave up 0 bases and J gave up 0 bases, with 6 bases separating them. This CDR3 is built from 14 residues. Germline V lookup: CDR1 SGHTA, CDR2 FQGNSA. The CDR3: CASSLAAISYEQYF. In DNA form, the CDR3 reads TGTGCCAGCAGCTTAGCGGCTATCTCCTACGAGCAGTACTTC.

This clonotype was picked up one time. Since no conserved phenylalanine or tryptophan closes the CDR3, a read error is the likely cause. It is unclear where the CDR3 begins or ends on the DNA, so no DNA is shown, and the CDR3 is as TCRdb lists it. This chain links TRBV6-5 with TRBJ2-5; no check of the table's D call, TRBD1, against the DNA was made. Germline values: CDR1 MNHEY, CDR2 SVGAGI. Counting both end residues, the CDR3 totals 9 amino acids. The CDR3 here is CASSYSKWG.